This T cell receptor (beta chain) was found in a study of cytomegalovirus exposure and HLA in healthy donors. Study observations and caveats: The CMV antigen specificity of a few CMV-associated chains was confirmed through in vitro analysis.

Clones were sequenced by immunoSEQ multiplex PCR, and TCRdb holds only the in-frame ones, with some missing. This table holds 150,000 to 200,000 clones, roughly 86% found once. On this clone itself: Its specificity is unknown.

The CDR3 is 12 residues long. The V end was cut by 6 bases, the J end by 5 bases, with 7 bases between. The germline gives CDR1 SGHTA, CDR2 FQGTGA. Specimen: PBMCs. The genes are TRBV7-3 and TRBJ2-2; D is undetermined. The sequence derives from a woman aged 18-35 years in good health and CMV-seropositive. The CDR3: CASRHQTGELFF. The CDR3 DNA is TGTGCCAGCAGACACCAAACCGGGGAGCTGTTTTTT.